Reported below is one T cell receptor (beta chain). Antigen unknown. These data belong to a study of T cell responses to AZD1222 COVID-19 vaccine. Study findings and constraints: No repertoire was sampled before or during the peak T cell response, only after it. Only a handful of people who got AZD1222 tested seropositive at baseline. Clonal diversity may have been underestimated in mostly white British donors.

The germline CDR1 and CDR2 sequences are LGHDT and YNNKEL (reference sequence). The CDR3 sequence is 15 residues long. The germline V and J ends were trimmed by 1 base and 1 base, with 8 bases remaining between them. Profiling relied on immunoSEQ multiplex PCR, and the TCRdb table lists in-frame clones only, not all of them. The repertoire has 150,000 to 170,000 clones, 88% of them found once; the top ten carry around 3%. The sequenced sample was peripheral blood, obtained on day 0 of AZD1222 vaccination. The sequence was obtained from an adult in good health. The chain has TRBV3-1 (or the pseudogene TRBV3-2) and TRBJ2-4; D is unresolved. CDR3 sequence (DNA): TGTGCCAGCAGCCAAGGTCTTGGTGCCAAAAACATTCAGTACTTC. It specifies CASSQGLGAKNIQYF.